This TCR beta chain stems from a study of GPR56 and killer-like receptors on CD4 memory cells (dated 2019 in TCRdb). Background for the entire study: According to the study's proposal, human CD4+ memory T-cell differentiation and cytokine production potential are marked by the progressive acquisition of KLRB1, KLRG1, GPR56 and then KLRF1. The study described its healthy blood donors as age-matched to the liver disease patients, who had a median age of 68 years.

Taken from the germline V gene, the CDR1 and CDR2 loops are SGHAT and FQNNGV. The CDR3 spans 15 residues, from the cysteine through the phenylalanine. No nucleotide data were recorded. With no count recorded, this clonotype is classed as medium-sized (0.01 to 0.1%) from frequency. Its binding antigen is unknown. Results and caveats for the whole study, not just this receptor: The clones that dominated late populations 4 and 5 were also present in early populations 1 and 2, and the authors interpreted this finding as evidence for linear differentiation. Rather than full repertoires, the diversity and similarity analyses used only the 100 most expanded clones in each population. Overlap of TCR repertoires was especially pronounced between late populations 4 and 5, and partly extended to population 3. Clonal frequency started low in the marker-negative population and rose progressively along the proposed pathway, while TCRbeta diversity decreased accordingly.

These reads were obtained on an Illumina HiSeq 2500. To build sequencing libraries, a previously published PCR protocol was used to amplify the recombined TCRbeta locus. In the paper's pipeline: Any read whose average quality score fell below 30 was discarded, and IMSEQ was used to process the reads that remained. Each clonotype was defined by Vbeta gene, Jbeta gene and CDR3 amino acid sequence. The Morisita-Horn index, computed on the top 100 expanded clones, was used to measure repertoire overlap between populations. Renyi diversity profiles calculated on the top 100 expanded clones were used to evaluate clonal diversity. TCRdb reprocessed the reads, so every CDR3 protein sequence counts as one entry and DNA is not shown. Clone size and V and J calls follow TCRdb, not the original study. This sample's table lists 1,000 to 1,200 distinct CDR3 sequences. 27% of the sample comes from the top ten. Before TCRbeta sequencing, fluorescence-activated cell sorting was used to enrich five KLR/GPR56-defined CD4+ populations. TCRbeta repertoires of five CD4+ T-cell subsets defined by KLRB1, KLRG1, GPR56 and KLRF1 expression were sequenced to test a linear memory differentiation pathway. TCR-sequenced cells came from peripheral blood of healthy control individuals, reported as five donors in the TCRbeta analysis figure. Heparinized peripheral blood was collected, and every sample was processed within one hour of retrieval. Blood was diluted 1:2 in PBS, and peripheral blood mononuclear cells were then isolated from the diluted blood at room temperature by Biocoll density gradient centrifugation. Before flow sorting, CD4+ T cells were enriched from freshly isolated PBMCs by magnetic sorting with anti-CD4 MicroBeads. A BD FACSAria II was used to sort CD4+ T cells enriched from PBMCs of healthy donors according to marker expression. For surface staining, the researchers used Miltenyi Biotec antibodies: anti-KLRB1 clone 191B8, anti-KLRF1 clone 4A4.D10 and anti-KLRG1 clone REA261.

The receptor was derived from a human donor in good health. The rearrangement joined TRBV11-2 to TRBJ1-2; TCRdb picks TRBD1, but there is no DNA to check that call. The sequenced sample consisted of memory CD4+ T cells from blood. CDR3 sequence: CASSSRTGGAYGYTF. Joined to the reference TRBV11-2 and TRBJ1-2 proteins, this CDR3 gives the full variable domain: EAGVAQSPRYKIIEKRQSVAFWCNPISGHATLYWYQQILGQGPKLLIQFQNNGVVDDSQLPKDRFSAERLKGVDSTLKIQPAKLEDSAVYLCASSSRTGGAYGYTFGSGTRLTVV.